This T cell receptor beta chain was captured by sequencing in a study of technical replicates of blood from a handful of donors. The V gene lost 7 bases and the J gene lost 7 bases, with 10 bases spanning the gap. The CDR3 extends over 12 amino acids. CDR1 is MNHEY, CDR2 SVGAGI, per germline. Profiled with immunoSEQ multiplex PCR; TCRdb holds only in-frame clones, not every one. The table lists some 70,000 clones, 95% to 98% of them singletons, with approximately 0.28% in the top ten. V and J are TRBV6-5 and TRBJ2-2; no clear D. The receptor's source is a human donor in good health. Sequenced: T cells isolated from PBMCs. The CDR3 reads CASTRVGGELFF. The CDR3 nucleotides are TGTGCCAGCACCCGGGTGGGCGGGGAGCTGTTTTTT.